The 23 T cell receptor beta chains in this list originate from one sample, sequenced in a study of T cell changes during pregnancy in multiple sclerosis. Some clones are missing from TCRdb's copy, which holds only in-frame ones; the method was immunoSEQ multiplex PCR. The sample yields some 80,000 clones, over 85% seen once. This sample comprised CD4+ T cells from peripheral blood mononuclear cells, obtained after pregnancy. The receptors stem from a female donor with multiple sclerosis, enrolled in a pregnancy study.

V and J are TRBV7-8 and TRBJ2-7, with TRBD2 matching 7 bases. The CDR3 has 15 residues. V dropped 5 bases and J dropped 3; count of bases not matched to a gene: 10. The germline V gene has CDR1 SGHVS and CDR2 FQNEAQ. The CDR3 DNA is TGTGCCAGCAGCCCGCAGTGGGGGGGGAACTACGAGCAGTACTTC. Its translation: CASSPQWGGNYEQYF.

In this sample, this clone turned up once. The V gene is TRBV2, the J gene TRBJ2-3; 7 positions match TRBD2. Trimming took 9 bases from V and 0 from J; bases not matched to a gene: 9. This CDR3 region has 15 residues. Germline V gene sequence: CDR1 SNHLY, CDR2 FYNNEI. CDR3: CARGWGGSSTDTQYF. The CDR3 DNA is TGTGCCAGGGGTTGGGGAGGGAGTAGCACAGATACGCAGTATTTT.

The V gene is TRBV7-9, the J gene TRBJ2-3; a possible D gene is TRBD1 (5 bases). The CDR3 has 15 amino acids. CDR1 and CDR2 (germline): SEHNR, FQNEAQ (reference sequence). Trimming shortened V by 6 bases and J by 1 base, and 14 bases separated the two germline ends. CDR3 bases: TGTGCCAGCAGTTTTTCCAGGGCGGGCACAGATACGCAGTATTTT. Protein sequence: CASSFSRAGTDTQYF.

The chain carries TRBV9 and TRBJ2-2; 7 bases are a match to TRBD2. Germline V gene data show CDR1 as SGDLS and CDR2 as YYNGEE. V trimming: 0 bases; J trimming: 0 bases; junction bases outside the gene matches: 2. This CDR3 is 16 amino acids long. This CDR3 is CASSVGGGANTGELFF. The CDR3 nucleotides read TGTGCCAGCAGCGTAGGTGGGGGGGCGAACACCGGGGAGCTGTTTTTT.

In its sample, this clone was seen once. The V gene is TRBV5-4, the J gene TRBJ1-2; 10 nucleotides match TRBD1. Germline CDR1 reads SGHNT; CDR2 reads YYREEE (reference sequence). The ends lost 3 bases at V and 8 bases at J; junction bases unmatched: 7. The CDR3 is 14 amino acids. Written as DNA, the CDR3 is TGTGCCAGCAGCTCCCCACGGGACAGGGGAGGCTACACCTTC. Residues: CASSSPRDRGGYTF.

This chain uses TRBV2 with TRBJ2-7; D might be TRBD2 (6 bases). The CDR3 is 11 amino acids. Germline CDR1 reads SNHLY; CDR2 reads FYNNEI. Trimming stripped 7 bases from V and 6 bases from J, with 10 bases between. In nucleotides, the CDR3 is TGTGCCAGCACACAAGCGGGCGAGCAGTACTTC. This translates into CASTQAGEQYF.

V is TRBV7-9 and J is TRBJ1-3, with D unresolved. CDR1 is SEHNR and CDR2 is FQNEAQ in the germline V gene (reference sequence). Trimming left V 10 bases short and J 0 bases short, with 13 bases between. CDR3 length equals 14 residues. The CDR3 reads CAINAALSGNTIYF. CDR3 nucleotides: TGTGCCATCAATGCGGCTCTCTCTGGAAACACCATATATTTT. The complete variable domain, with remaining parts taken from reference TRBV7-9 and TRBJ1-3, reads DTGVSQNPRHKITKRGQNVTFRCDPISEHNRLYWYRQTLGQGPEFLTYFQNEAQLEKSRLLSDRFSAERPKGSFSTLEIQRTEQGDSAMYLCAINAALSGNTIYFGEGSWLTVV.

In DNA form, the CDR3 reads TGTGCCAGCAGCTTAGCGTACGAGGTCACCGGGGAGCTGTTTTTT. Protein product: CASSLAYEVTGELFF. The V gene is TRBV7-2, the J gene TRBJ2-2; no clear D gene. This CDR3 region has 15 residues. Deletions cut 0 bases from V and 4 bases from J, with 9 bases between. Germline lookup yields CDR1 SGHTA and CDR2 FQGNSA.

This chain joins TRBV19 and TRBJ2-1; 9 nucleotides align to TRBD1. Germline V gene sequence: CDR1 LNHDA, CDR2 SQIVND (reference sequence). The CDR3 covers 12 residues. Trimming cost V 7 bases and J 10 bases; bases outside gene matches: 5. The CDR3 region has the DNA TGTGCCAGTACCGAAACAGGGGGCGAGCAGTTCTTC. Translation: CASTETGGEQFF. The full variable domain, completed using reference TRBV19 and TRBJ2-1, is DGGITQSPKYLFRKEGQNVTLSCEQNLNHDAMYWYRQDPGQGLRLIYYSQIVNDFQKGDIAEGYSVSREKKESFPLTVTSAQKNPTAFYLCASTETGGEQFFGPGTRLTVL.

The J gene is TRBJ1-3, the V gene TRBV18, with D possibly matching TRBD1 (6 bases). The germline V gene has CDR1 KGHSH and CDR2 LQKENI. This CDR3 contains 17 residues. The germline V and J ends were trimmed by 6 bases and 4 bases, with 22 bases remaining between them. The CDR3 loop reads CASSKGGSPGRGNTIYF. The CDR3 coding sequence is TGTGCCAGCTCCAAAGGGGGATCCCCCGGGCGAGGAAACACCATATATTTT. Drawing the rest from reference TRBV18 and TRBJ1-3, the complete variable domain is NAGVMQNPRHLVRRRGQEARLRCSPMKGHSHVYWYRQLPEEGLKFMVYLQKENIIDESGMPKERFSAEFPKEGPSILRIQQVVRGDSAAYFCASSKGGSPGRGNTIYFGEGSWLTVV.

The CDR3 DNA sequence: TGTGCCAGCAGCTTAGTTAGCTCGAGGGATACGCAGTATTTT. As protein: CASSLVSSRDTQYF. The chain combines TRBV11-2 with TRBJ2-3; D is undetermined. V was clipped by 1 base and J by 6 bases, with 11 bases between them. CDR3 length: 14 residues. Germline lookup yields CDR1 SGHAT and CDR2 FQNNGV. The full variable domain, in which reference TRBV11-2 and TRBJ2-3 provide the parts outside the CDR3, is EAGVAQSPRYKIIEKRQSVAFWCNPISGHATLYWYQQILGQGPKLLIQFQNNGVVDDSQLPKDRFSAERLKGVDSTLKIQPAKLEDSAVYLCASSLVSSRDTQYFGPGTRLTVL.

The genes are TRBV7-9 and TRBJ1-2; possible D gene TRBD1, 5 bases. The CDR3 covers 15 residues. V lost 2 bases to trimming and J lost 0 bases, with 10 bases between them. CDR1 and CDR2 from the germline V gene are SEHNR and FQNEAQ (reference sequence). DNA of the CDR3: TGTGCCAGCAGCTTATCGGGCAGGGCTAACTATGGCTACACCTTC. Protein sequence: CASSLSGRANYGYTF.

The chain joins TRBV18 to TRBJ2-7; TRBD1 aligns across 11 bases. The trim removed 3 bases at V and 2 bases at J, leaving 3 bases unmatched. This CDR3 is 15 amino acids long. CDR1 and CDR2 from the germline V gene are KGHSH and LQKENI. CDR3 residues: CASSPGQGETYEQYF. For the CDR3, the DNA is TGTGCCAGCTCACCGGGACAGGGGGAAACCTACGAGCAGTACTTC.

The J gene is TRBJ2-1, the V gene TRBV7-9, with 12 positions matching TRBD2. V was pared by 1 base and J by 10 bases, with 5 bases of the junction left unmatched. The germline V gene has CDR1 SEHNR and CDR2 FQNEAQ (reference sequence). CDR3 length equals 15 residues. The DNA for the CDR3 is TGTGCCAGCAGCTTAGAGACTAGCGGGAGTAACGAGCAGTTCTTC. Its translation: CASSLETSGSNEQFF.

This rearrangement joins TRBV27 to TRBJ1-2, with D perhaps matching TRBD1 (5 bases). The germline CDR1 and CDR2 sequences are MNHEY and SMNVEV (reference sequence). The CDR3 loop spans 14 amino acids. V was shortened by 5 bases and J by 8 bases, with 18 bases between the two germline ends. This chain's CDR3 is CASSRRGTHQGYTF. The CDR3 DNA is TGTGCCAGCAGTCGGAGGGGAACCCATCAAGGCTACACCTTC.

The gene calls are TRBV27 and TRBJ2-1; 11 nucleotides agree with TRBD2. The V gene's germline CDR1 is MNHEY and CDR2 SMNVEV (reference sequence). Losses at the gene ends were 3 bases for V and 0 bases for J; bases not matched to a gene: 10. This CDR3 is 19 amino acids long. The CDR3 nucleotides read TGTGCCAGCAGTTTGGTATACGGGACTAGCGGAATCTCCTACAATGAGCAGTTCTTC. As protein: CASSLVYGTSGISYNEQFF.

V gene TRBV5-1 combines with J gene TRBJ1-1; no clear D gene. This CDR3 spans 14 amino acids. CDR1 SGHRS and CDR2 YFSETQ come from the germline V gene. The V end was cut by 3 bases, the J end by 0 bases, with 9 bases between. The CDR3 is CASSSGSVNTEAFF. CDR3 nucleotides: TGCGCCAGCAGCTCCGGGTCGGTGAACACTGAAGCTTTCTTT.

V is TRBV5-5 and J is TRBJ2-7, with D perhaps TRBD2 (7 bases). The germline V gene encodes CDR1 SGHKS and CDR2 YYEKEE (reference sequence). The CDR3 consists of 16 residues. V was cut by 4 bases and J by 0 bases, with 17 bases left in between. Here the CDR3 reads CASSVFAGANSYEQYF. Written as DNA, the CDR3 is TGTGCCAGCAGCGTATTCGCGGGGGCAAACTCCTACGAGCAGTACTTC. The full variable domain, in which reference TRBV5-5 and TRBJ2-7 provide the parts outside the CDR3, is DAGVTQSPTHLIKTRGQQVTLRCSPISGHKSVSWYQQVLGQGPQFIFQYYEKEERGRGNFPDRFSARQFPNYSSELNVNALLLGDSALYLCASSVFAGANSYEQYFGPGTRLTVT.

J is TRBJ2-7 and V is TRBV2; 10 bases agree with TRBD2. CDR1 SNHLY and CDR2 FYNNEI come from the germline V gene. The CDR3 has 17 residues. Losses at the gene ends were 6 bases for V and 0 bases for J; bases not matched to a gene: 11. CDR3 protein: CASRERLAGGSSYEQYF. CDR3 bases: TGTGCCAGCAGAGAGAGATTAGCGGGGGGAAGCTCCTACGAGCAGTACTTC.

The chain couples TRBV7-9 to TRBJ1-2; 7 bases fit TRBD1. This CDR3 is 13 amino acids long. J was trimmed by 6 bases and V by 6 bases; bases with no gene match: 7. Germline-derived CDR1 and CDR2 are SEHNR and FQNEAQ (reference sequence). This chain's CDR3 is CASRETGADGYTF. The CDR3 nucleotides are TGTGCCAGCAGAGAAACAGGGGCGGATGGCTACACCTTC.

The chain combines TRBV5-4 with TRBJ1-1; D gene ambiguous. The V end lost 4 bases, the J end lost 1 base, and 23 bases lay between the germline ends. CDR1 and CDR2 (germline): SGHNT, YYREEE (reference sequence). CDR3 length: 18 residues. The CDR3 loop reads CASSQVTRLSSKNTEAFF. CDR3 DNA: TGTGCCAGCAGCCAAGTTACCAGGCTCTCGAGTAAGAACACTGAAGCTTTCTTT.

The J gene is TRBJ1-4, the V gene TRBV28; 8 bases line up with TRBD1. The junction had 11 bases not matched to a gene; V was cut back by 6 bases and J by 8 bases. The CDR3 contains 15 residues. The germline gives CDR1 MDHEN, CDR2 SYDVKM. CDR3 DNA: TGTGCCAGCAGCCCCCAGGGGGCGGGGGAAGAAAAACTGTTTTTT. Encoded protein: CASSPQGAGEEKLFF.

This clone was counted once. This sequence joins TRBV5-1 and TRBJ2-7; 7 bases map to TRBD2. V was clipped by 2 bases and J by 3 bases; unmatched bases: 2. Germline V gives CDR1 SGHRS, CDR2 YFSETQ. The CDR3 runs 13 residues. CDR3 DNA: TGCGCCAGCAGCTTTGGCGGGAGCTACGAGCAGTACTTC. Protein product: CASSFGGSYEQYF.